The next 8 T cell receptor beta chains were all read from a single sample in a study of identical twins. MiXCR, applied by TCRdb to the 5' RACE reads, yields one record per CDR3 protein. The data hold about 430,000 distinct CDR3 sequences, with 15% to 20% observed a single time. Sequenced: naive T cells sorted from blood. The origin of the receptors is a man aged 50-60 years in good health.

This clonotype was detected a few times. The genes are TRBV6-2 or TRBV6-3 and TRBJ2-1; TRBD1 is a possible D gene (6 bases). V shed 8 bases and J shed 8 bases, with 19 bases lying between them. The CDR3 length is 14 residues. Germline-derived CDR1 and CDR2 are MNHEY and SVGEGT. The CDR3 region is CASDRGSFLDEQFF. The CDR3, as DNA: TGTGCCAGCGATAGGGGGTCGTTCTTGGATGAGCAGTTCTTC.

The chain joins TRBV10-3 to TRBJ1-6; 10 nucleotides line up with TRBD1. The J segment lost 6 bases and the V segment lost 10 bases, leaving 6 bases of the junction unmatched. Germline V lookup: CDR1 ENHRY, CDR2 SYGVKD. There are 14 residues in the CDR3. The CDR3 coding sequence is TGTGCCACCGGGACAGGGGTGCGTAATTCACCCCTCCACTTT. Its translation: CATGTGVRNSPLHF.

This clonotype showed up many times. J is TRBJ2-4 and V is TRBV3-1; D assignment may be TRBD1 or TRBD2 (7 bases each). There are 16 residues in the CDR3. With 4 bases removed from V and 3 bases from J, the gap between germline ends came to 16 bases. Germline CDR1 is LGHDT and CDR2 is YNNKEL (reference sequence). CDR3: CASSPRAGGGKNIQYF. The DNA for the CDR3 is TGTGCCAGCAGCCCCCGGGCAGGGGGGGGCAAAAACATTCAGTACTTC.

This clonotype was counted a few times. The V gene is TRBV12-3 or TRBV12-4, the J gene TRBJ2-1; no definite D call. Trimming took 2 bases from V and 10 from J, leaving 12 bases between them. This CDR3 spans 13 amino acids. The CDR3 loop is CASSLHSSGEQFF. Here the CDR3 DNA reads TGTGCCAGCAGTTTACACAGCTCTGGGGAGCAGTTCTTC.

This chain joins TRBV7-2 and TRBJ2-2; 7 bases are shared with TRBD1. CDR1 SGHTA and CDR2 FQGNSA come from the germline V gene. This CDR3 has 16 amino acids. V was pared by 6 bases and J by 2 bases, with 9 bases of the junction left unmatched. Here the CDR3 DNA reads TGTGCCAGCAGACCTCCCGGGACAGCTAACACCGGGGAGCTGTTTTTT. This sequence encodes CASRPPGTANTGELFF.

V is TRBV5-1 and J is TRBJ2-3; the D is unclear. Trimming cost V 0 bases and J 0 bases, with 5 bases left between them. The CDR3 totals 14 residues. Germline V CDR1 and CDR2: SGHRS, YFSETQ. The CDR3 is CASSLEQSTDTQYF. The CDR3 DNA reads as TGCGCCAGCAGCTTGGAACAGAGCACAGATACGCAGTATTTT.

The genes are TRBV12-3 or TRBV12-4 and TRBJ1-6, with a tentative D call TRBD1 (5 bases). V was cut by 6 bases and J by 14 bases, with 23 bases left in between. This CDR3 comprises 15 residues. The CDR3: CASRKTRGGEDALHF. For the CDR3, the DNA is TGTGCCAGCAGGAAGACCCGGGGGGGTGAGGATGCCCTCCACTTT.

The rearrangement links TRBV28 to TRBJ2-6; no clear D. Trimming took 5 bases from V and 0 from J, leaving 11 bases between them. This CDR3 is 16 amino acids long. In germline, CDR1 is MDHEN, CDR2 SYDVKM. The CDR3 nucleotides read TGTGCCAGCAGTATCCCCGGTCCCTCTGGGGCCAACGTCCTGACTTTC. It translates to CASSIPGPSGANVLTF. Full variable domain (missing parts from reference TRBV28 and TRBJ2-6): DVKVTQSSRYLVKRTGEKVFLECVQDMDHENMFWYRQDPGLGLRLIYFSYDVKMKEKGDIPEGYSVSREKKERFSLILESASTNQTSMYLCASSIPGPSGANVLTFGAGSRLTVL.